The 7 T cell receptor beta chains presented below share a single source sample, sequenced in a study of regulatory T cells in long-lasting Graves disease. CDR3-region Arm-PCR and iRepertoire HTBI primers produced the TCR beta libraries. TCRdb processed the multiplex PCR reads anew with MiXCR; each CDR3 protein has one entry. The repertoire includes over 450,000 distinct CDR3 sequences, around 12% of them detected once, and 8.9% sits in the top ten. The time point here: newly diagnosed GD, antithyroid drugs for less than 3 months. From PBMCs, RNA was extracted and then used to make the TCR library. The sample also formed part of further work on T cells in Graves' hyperthyroidism and ophthalmopathy.

This material consisted of peripheral blood mononuclear cells (PBMCs), taken at new diagnosis, from a patient treated with antithyroid drugs. These receptors were collected from a woman in her 30s with Graves disease.

This clonotype was counted at least ten times. The chain links TRBV2 to TRBJ2-7, with TRBD2 identical over 9 bases. The CDR3 is 15 amino acids. CDR1 is SNHLY, CDR2 FYNNEI, per germline. J lost 2 bases, V lost 4 bases, and 6 bases had no gene match. This CDR3 is CASSVTAGGPYEQYF. In DNA, the CDR3 is TGTGCCAGCAGTGTAACCGCGGGAGGGCCCTACGAGCAGTACTTC.

The rearrangement joins TRBV6-2 or TRBV6-3 to TRBJ1-2; D remains unclear. Deletions cut 2 bases from V and 8 bases from J, with 9 bases between. Germline loops: CDR1 MNHEY, CDR2 SVGEGT. CDR3 length: 12 residues. The CDR3, as DNA: TGTGCCAGCAGTTACCGGGGTCGGGGCTACACCTTC. Its protein product is CASSYRGRGYTF.

This clonotype has a handful of counts. The chain has TRBV20-1 and TRBJ2-6, with D perhaps matching TRBD1 (6 bases). This CDR3 contains 18 residues. Germline CDR1 DFQATT, CDR2 SNEGSKA (reference sequence). Deletions cut 1 base from V and 0 bases from J, with 16 bases between. The CDR3 reads CSARVGSGVTSGANVLTF. The CDR3 nucleotides read TGCAGTGCTAGAGTGGGTTCAGGGGTCACCTCTGGGGCCAACGTCCTGACTTTC.

Many counts were recorded for this clonotype. The V gene is TRBV7-8, the J gene TRBJ2-1, with D perhaps TRBD2 (5 bases). Per the germline V gene, CDR1 is SGHVS and CDR2 is FQNEAQ. Trimming cost V 5 bases and J 2 bases, with 10 bases left between them. The CDR3 extends over 14 amino acids. In nucleotides, the CDR3 is TGTGCCAGCAGCCCCCGGGGAGCCTACAATGAGCAGTTCTTC. Translating gives CASSPRGAYNEQFF.

In this sample, this clonotype turned up many times. The gene calls are TRBV28 and TRBJ1-2; weak D call: TRBD1 (5 bases). The germline gives CDR1 MDHEN, CDR2 SYDVKM. The CDR3 spans 13 residues. Trimming removed 2 bases from V and 8 bases from J, with 12 bases in between. The CDR3 DNA sequence: TGTGCCAGCAGTTTAACCACGGGGCTGGGCTACACCTTC. It translates to CASSLTTGLGYTF.

In DNA form, the CDR3 reads TGTGCCATCAGTGAAGGGGGGACATTCACAGATACGCAGTATTTT. It codes for CAISEGGTFTDTQYF. The genes are TRBV10-3 and TRBJ2-3, with D tentatively TRBD1 or TRBD2 (6 bases each). The V end was cut by 3 bases, the J end by 2 bases, with 12 bases between. This CDR3 spans 15 amino acids. The germline CDR1 and CDR2 sequences are ENHRY and SYGVKD.

This clonotype occurred many times. The rearrangement joins TRBV27 to TRBJ1-4, with D perhaps matching TRBD1 (5 bases). Germline lookup yields CDR1 MNHEY and CDR2 SMNVEV (reference sequence). V gave up 0 bases and J gave up 5 bases, with 10 bases separating them. The CDR3 consists of 15 residues. The CDR3 nucleotides are TGTGCCAGCAGTTTATCGGGGGGGGAAAATGAAAAACTGTTTTTT. Protein: CASSLSGGENEKLFF.